The 6 T cell receptor beta chains below were found in one sample sequenced in a study of PD-1 blockade in classical Hodgkin lymphoma. Generated by immunoSEQ multiplex PCR, the TCRdb table keeps only in-frame clones and is missing some. The sample yields around 23,000 clones, around nine tenths seen once. Sample time point: newly diagnosed, previously untreated cHL patient sample. After PBMCs were thawed, their CD8+ T cells were isolated by magnetic negative selection. The sample consisted of CD8+ T cells from blood. The receptors originated from a human donor with classical Hodgkin lymphoma.

The chain carries TRBV10-3 and TRBJ2-3; 7 positions agree with TRBD1. The CDR3 spans 16 residues. Per the germline V gene, CDR1 is ENHRY and CDR2 is SYGVKD. V lost 0 bases, J lost 3 bases, and 6 bases stayed unmatched. The CDR3 loop reads CAISESTGFVTDTQYF. CDR3 coding DNA: TGTGCCATCAGTGAGTCGACAGGGTTCGTGACAGATACGCAGTATTTT.

The V call is TRBV5-5, the J call TRBJ2-7; D gene ambiguous. The V end was cut by 2 bases, the J end by 4 bases, with 7 bases between. This CDR3 is built from 12 residues. The germline gives CDR1 SGHKS, CDR2 YYEKEE (reference sequence). The CDR3 coding sequence is TGTGCCAGCAGCTTTTGGTCTTACGAGCAGTACTTC. Protein sequence: CASSFWSYEQYF.

This rearrangement joins TRBV4-3 to TRBJ2-7, with 8 bases that match TRBD2. The germline V gene encodes CDR1 LGHNA and CDR2 YSLEER. The CDR3 spans 17 residues. V gave up 0 bases and J gave up 5 bases; unmatched junction bases: 12. CDR3 in DNA: TGCGCCAGCAGCCAAGAGGGAGCGGGAGTCCTGGGGCACGAGCAGTACTTC. It translates to CASSQEGAGVLGHEQYF.

The chain links TRBV27 to TRBJ1-5, with D possibly matching TRBD1 (5 bases). Germline CDR1 reads MNHEY; CDR2 reads SMNVEV (reference sequence). The CDR3 spans 13 residues. V lost 5 bases, J lost 6 bases, and 11 bases lay in between. Here the CDR3 reads CASSPREGQPQHF. The CDR3, as DNA: TGTGCCAGCAGTCCCAGGGAGGGTCAGCCCCAGCATTTT.

This rearrangement joins TRBV2 to TRBJ1-1; no firm D call. CDR3 length: 13 residues. The germline CDR1 and CDR2 sequences are SNHLY and FYNNEI. V was shortened by 5 bases and J by 0 bases, with 7 bases between the two germline ends. CDR3 sequence reads: CASSRTVNTEAFF. In DNA form, the CDR3 reads TGTGCCAGCAGTCGGACGGTGAACACTGAAGCTTTCTTT.

The CDR3 here is CASSLTGREGYTF. DNA for the CDR3: TGTGCCAGCAGTCTGACAGGGCGGGAGGGCTACACCTTC. V gene TRBV6-1 combines with J gene TRBJ1-2, with 7 bases that match TRBD1. The V segment lost 5 bases and the J segment 8 bases; nucleotides outside the gene matches: 8. Germline values: CDR1 MNHNS, CDR2 SASEGT. The CDR3 length is 13 residues.